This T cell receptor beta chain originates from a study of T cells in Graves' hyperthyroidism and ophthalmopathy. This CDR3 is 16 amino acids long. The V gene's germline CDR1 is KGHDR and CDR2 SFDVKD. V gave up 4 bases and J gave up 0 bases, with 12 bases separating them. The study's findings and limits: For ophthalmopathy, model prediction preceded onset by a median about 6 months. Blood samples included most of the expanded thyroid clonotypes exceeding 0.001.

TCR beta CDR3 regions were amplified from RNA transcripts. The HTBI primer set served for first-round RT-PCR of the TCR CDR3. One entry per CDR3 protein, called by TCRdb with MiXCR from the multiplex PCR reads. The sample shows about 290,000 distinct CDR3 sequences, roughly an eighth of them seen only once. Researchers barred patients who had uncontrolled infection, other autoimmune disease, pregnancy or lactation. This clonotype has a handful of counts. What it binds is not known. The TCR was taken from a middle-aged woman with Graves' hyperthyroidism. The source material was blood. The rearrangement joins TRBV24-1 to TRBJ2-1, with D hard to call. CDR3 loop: CATSEGGTISYNEQFF. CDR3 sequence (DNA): TGTGCCACCAGTGAGGGCGGAACCATCTCCTACAATGAGCAGTTCTTC.